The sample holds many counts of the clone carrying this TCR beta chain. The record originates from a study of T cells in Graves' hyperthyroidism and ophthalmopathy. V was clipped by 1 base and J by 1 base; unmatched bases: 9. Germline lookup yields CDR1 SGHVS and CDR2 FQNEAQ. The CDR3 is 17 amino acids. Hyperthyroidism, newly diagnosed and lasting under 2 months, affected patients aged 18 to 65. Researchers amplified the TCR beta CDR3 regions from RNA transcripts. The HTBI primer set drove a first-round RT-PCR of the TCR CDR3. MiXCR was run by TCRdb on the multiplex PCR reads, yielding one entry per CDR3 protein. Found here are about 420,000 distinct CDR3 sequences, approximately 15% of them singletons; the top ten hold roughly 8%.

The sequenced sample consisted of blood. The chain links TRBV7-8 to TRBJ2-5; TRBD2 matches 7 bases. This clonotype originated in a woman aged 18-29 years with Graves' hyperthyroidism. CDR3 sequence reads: CASSLVRRAGRQETQYF. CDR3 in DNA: TGTGCCAGCAGCTTAGTACGGCGAGCGGGACGCCAAGAGACCCAGTACTTC.